These T cell receptor beta chains were read from a single sample in a study of cytomegalovirus exposure and HLA in healthy donors. The assay was immunoSEQ multiplex PCR, and TCRdb's table has in-frame clones only and misses some. Altogether 110,000 to 150,000 clones are present, approximately 82% being singletons, with the ten largest covering more than 2.5%. Sequenced input: PBMCs. These receptor sequences come from a man in his late teens or twenties in good health and CMV-seropositive. Both conserved end residues are part of each CDR3.

v_gene	j_gene	len	CDR3aa
TRBV2	TRBJ1-5	14	CASRDRQGNQPQHF
TRBV15	TRBJ2-3	13	CATSRERWDTQYF
TRBV2	TRBJ1-5	15	CASSPGQGANQPQHF
TRBV7-9	TRBJ2-1	15	CASNQGLAGDNEQFF
TRBV6-1	TRBJ2-3	14	CASSAAVYADTQYF
TRBV7-6	TRBJ1-1	15	CASSLGADSETEAFF
TRBV5-1	TRBJ2-2	15	CASHGTSGNTGELFF
TRBV12-5	TRBJ2-1	18	CASGDEPILAGVGNEQFF
TRBV29-1	TRBJ1-1	12	CSVYRINTEAFF
TRBV5-1	TRBJ1-1	14	CASSLETGGTEAFF
TRBV7-9	TRBJ2-2	17	CASSFTGTLRFGGELFF
TRBV2	-	15	CASSDLRTMGYEQYF
TRBV28	TRBJ2-2	12	CASSTLRGELFF
TRBV6-6	TRBJ1-1	13	CASGPTGNTEAFF
TRBV9	TRBJ1-1	15	CASSNGQALNTEAFF
TRBV19	TRBJ2-7	14	CASTTGTGATEQYF
TRBV19	TRBJ1-5	15	CASSIRRYGNQPQHF
TRBV6-5	TRBJ1-5	15	CASGNSGFSNQPQHF
TRBV5-1	TRBJ2-2	17	CASSLAPAGGNTGELFF
TRBV6-5	TRBJ1-2	12	CASSSTGGGYTF
TRBV12-5	TRBJ2-1	15	CASSSLAGGLNEQFF
TRBV28	TRBJ2-7	16	CASSSSTSGSLGEQYF
TRBV5-1	TRBJ1-1	15	CASSAAWTGDTEAFF
TRBV10-2	TRBJ2-6	14	CASSLSSGANVLTF
TRBV10-2	TRBJ2-7	13	CASSEFPGGEQYF
TRBV6-5	TRBJ2-5	14	CASSYARLAATQYF
TRBV19	TRBJ1-4	14	CASSIGGRNEKLFF